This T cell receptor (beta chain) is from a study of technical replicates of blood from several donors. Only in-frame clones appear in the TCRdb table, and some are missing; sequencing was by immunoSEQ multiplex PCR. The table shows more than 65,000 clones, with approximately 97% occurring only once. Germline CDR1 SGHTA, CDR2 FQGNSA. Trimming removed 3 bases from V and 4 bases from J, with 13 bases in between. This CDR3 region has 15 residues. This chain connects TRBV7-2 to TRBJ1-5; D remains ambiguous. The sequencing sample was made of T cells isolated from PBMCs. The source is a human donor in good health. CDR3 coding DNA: TGTGCCAGCAGCTTGGATCCAGACGGGAATCAGCCCCAGCATTTT. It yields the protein CASSLDPDGNQPQHF.